The 11 T cell receptor beta chains below all came from one sample that was sequenced in a study of cytomegalovirus exposure and HLA in healthy donors. This PCR relied on a set of 60 Vbeta primers and 13 Jbeta primers. Data came from immunoSEQ multiplex PCR; TCRdb stores just in-frame clones and leaves some out. The sample holds roughly 120,000 clones, more than 60% seen once. Sequencing was carried out using PBMCs. The receptor source for this set is a woman in her sixties or seventies in good health and CMV-seropositive.

The chain is built from TRBV4-2 and TRBJ2-6; 8 bases fit TRBD1. Germline V gene data show CDR1 as LGHNA and CDR2 as YNFKEQ. The CDR3 is 17 residues long. Trimming at V came to 2 bases and at J to 4 bases, leaving 7 bases not matched to a gene. The CDR3 nucleotides read TGTGCCAGCAGCCAACCCGGACAGGGAGCCGGGGCCAACGTCCTGACTTTC. It translates to CASSQPGQGAGANVLTF.

V gene TRBV19 combines with J gene TRBJ1-5; tentatively, D is TRBD1 (6 bases). Deletions cut 7 bases from V and 0 bases from J, with 13 bases between. The CDR3 length is 15 residues. Germline V lookup: CDR1 LNHDA, CDR2 SQIVND (reference sequence). The CDR3 DNA is TGTGCCAGTATAGAGGGACAATATAGCAATCAGCCCCAGCATTTT. It encodes CASIEGQYSNQPQHF.

The rearrangement links TRBV30 to TRBJ2-3; the D gene is possibly TRBD2 (5 bases). This CDR3 contains 17 residues. V was shortened by 3 bases and J by 2 bases, with 21 bases between the two germline ends. Germline-derived CDR1 and CDR2 are GTSNPN and SVGIG (reference sequence). CDR3 bases: TGTGCCTGGAGCCTTTCCCTTGGGAGCGGATACACAGATACGCAGTATTTT. Amino acids: CAWSLSLGSGYTDTQYF.

This sequence joins TRBV7-9 and TRBJ2-6; 16 bases align to TRBD2. Losses at the gene ends were 4 bases for V and 2 bases for J; bases not matched to a gene: 2. This CDR3 contains 18 residues. Germline assignment: CDR1 SEHNR and CDR2 FQNEAQ (reference sequence). The CDR3 protein is CASSSGLAGGAGANVLTF. The CDR3 DNA is TGTGCCAGCAGCTCGGGACTAGCGGGGGGGGCTGGGGCCAACGTCCTGACTTTC. The full variable domain, with the rest looked up from reference TRBV7-9 and TRBJ2-6, is DTGVSQNPRHKITKRGQNVTFRCDPISEHNRLYWYRQTLGQGPEFLTYFQNEAQLEKSRLLSDRFSAERPKGSFSTLEIQRTEQGDSAMYLCASSSGLAGGAGANVLTFGAGSRLTVL.

The V gene is TRBV7-9, the J gene TRBJ2-3; tentative D call: TRBD1 (5 bases). Germline V gives CDR1 SEHNR, CDR2 FQNEAQ (reference sequence). CDR3 length: 15 residues. V was cut by 1 base and J by 2 bases, with 10 bases left in between. The chain's CDR3 is CASSLGQSFTDTQYF. The CDR3 nucleotides read TGTGCCAGCAGCTTAGGACAGTCCTTCACAGATACGCAGTATTTT.

This chain links TRBV7-9 with TRBJ1-4; D is unresolved. The length of the CDR3 is 15 residues. CDR1 SEHNR and CDR2 FQNEAQ come from the germline V gene (reference sequence). V was clipped by 7 bases and J by 8 bases, with 20 bases between them. The CDR3 sequence is CASTREAARSEKLFF. The CDR3 coding sequence is TGTGCCAGCACCCGAGAGGCCGCGAGATCGGAAAAACTGTTTTTT.

The J gene is TRBJ2-2, the V gene TRBV11-1; D gene uncertain. Germline values: CDR1 SGHAT, CDR2 FQDESV (reference sequence). The length of the CDR3 is 14 residues. Trimming took off 6 bases at V and 8 bases at J, with 16 bases between the two ends. DNA of the CDR3: TGTGCCAGCAGATCTCTCGGGTCTTCAGGGGAGCTGTTTTTT. Translation: CASRSLGSSGELFF.

The chain uses TRBV4-1 and TRBJ2-5; 12 nucleotides line up with TRBD2. Germline-derived CDR1 and CDR2 are MGHRA and YSYEKL. The junction had 5 bases not matched to a gene; V was cut back by 4 bases and J by 2 bases. This CDR3 is built from 16 residues. CDR3 protein: CASSPGLAGMQETQYF. CDR3 coding DNA: TGCGCCAGCAGCCCAGGACTAGCGGGAATGCAAGAGACCCAGTACTTC.

This sequence joins TRBV7-6 and TRBJ2-3; the match to TRBD2 covers 11 bases. Trimming removed 6 bases from V and 5 bases from J; junction bases left unmatched: 7. CDR3 size: 15 residues. The germline V gene encodes CDR1 SGHVS and CDR2 FNYEAQ. CDR3 in amino acids: CASREISGGGDTQYF. For the CDR3, the DNA is TGTGCCAGCAGGGAGATTAGCGGGGGGGGAGATACGCAGTATTTT.

This clone showed up just once. The chain is built from TRBV7-9 and TRBJ2-3; the D is unclear. Germline values: CDR1 SEHNR, CDR2 FQNEAQ (reference sequence). The germline V and J ends were trimmed by 9 bases and 4 bases, with 11 bases remaining between them. The CDR3 is 12 amino acids. The CDR3 reads CASPLNADTQYF. CDR3 nucleotide sequence: TGTGCCAGTCCCCTAAACGCAGATACGCAGTATTTT.

This clone was seen a few times. This sequence joins TRBV6-6 and TRBJ2-1; 11 bases map to TRBD1. V lost 8 bases to trimming and J lost 7 bases; unmatched junction nucleotides: 7. CDR3 length: 14 amino acids. In germline, CDR1 is MNHNY, CDR2 SVGAGI (reference sequence). The CDR3 loop reads CASLGTGGTNEQFF. In DNA form, the CDR3 reads TGTGCCAGCCTGGGGACAGGGGGTACGAATGAGCAGTTCTTC.